A single sample gave rise to the 18 T cell receptor beta chains below, sequenced in a study of T cell repertoires in cytomegalovirus infection (dated by TCRdb to between 2017 and 2020). TCRdb names Illumina HiSeq 1500 as the instrument used. TCRdb reprocessed the public reads (quality trimming at Q25 with fastp, clone calling with MiXCR) and kept in-frame beta chains. CDR3 protein sequences are deduplicated, and each keeps its most common genes and DNA. For this sample there are some 680,000 distinct CDR3 sequences; approximately 40% appear just once. The leading ten clones occupy 2.5% to 3.5% of the sample. Sequencing used PBMCs. Every receptor here comes from a human donor in good health (CMV status not recorded). Some clones in this sample may be carry-over from other donors' samples.

The chain has TRBV28 and TRBJ1-1, with TRBD1 matching over 9 bases. CDR1 and CDR2 from the germline V gene are MDHEN and SYDVKM. The CDR3 is 14 amino acids. V was clipped by 6 bases and J by 4 bases; unmatched bases: 6. This chain's CDR3 is CASRTTGGGTEAFF. CDR3 coding DNA: TGTGCCAGCAGGACGACAGGGGGAGGCACTGAAGCTTTCTTT.

This clonotype was observed a few times. The rearrangement uses TRBV7-9 and TRBJ2-7, with a weak D call TRBD2 (5 bases). Germline assignment: CDR1 SEHNR and CDR2 FQNEAQ (reference sequence). CDR3 length equals 14 residues. The V end lost 8 bases, the J end lost 3 bases, and 17 bases lay between the germline ends. As DNA, the CDR3 is TGTGCCAGCTCCCCTGTCCTGAGCGGCTACGAGCAGTACTTC. Its protein is CASSPVLSGYEQYF.

The V gene is TRBV2, the J gene TRBJ2-1; D gene unclear. Germline V gives CDR1 SNHLY, CDR2 FYNNEI. This CDR3 comprises 14 residues. V lost 3 bases and J 10 bases, leaving 16 bases between the germline ends. The CDR3 sequence is CASSDGRNRREQFF. The DNA of the CDR3 is TGTGCCAGCAGTGACGGAAGGAACAGAAGGGAGCAGTTCTTC.

This clonotype was seen at least ten times. The chain uses TRBV7-9 and TRBJ1-2, with D tentatively TRBD1 (6 bases). V lost 3 bases and J 7 bases, leaving 15 bases between the germline ends. Germline assignment: CDR1 SEHNR and CDR2 FQNEAQ (reference sequence). CDR3 length: 14 amino acids. The CDR3 loop reads CASSFEQGIGGYTF. The CDR3 region has the DNA TGTGCCAGCAGCTTCGAACAGGGCATCGGTGGCTACACCTTC.

The chain is built from TRBV6-4 and TRBJ2-4; D remains ambiguous. Germline V gene data show CDR1 as MRHNA and CDR2 as SNTAGT. V lost 1 base, J lost 1 base, and 11 bases lay in between. CDR3 length: 16 amino acids. The CDR3 coding sequence is TGTGCCAGCAGTGACTTAGGTGAGAGGGCCAAAAACATTCAGTACTTC. As protein: CASSDLGERAKNIQYF.

The chain couples TRBV6-1 to TRBJ2-3, with D possibly TRBD1 on 5 matching bases. V lost 7 bases to trimming and J lost 3 bases, with 14 bases between them. The germline CDR1 and CDR2 sequences are MNHNS and SASEGT. This CDR3 has 14 amino acids. CDR3 in amino acids: CASTRQGGTDTQYF. The CDR3 DNA is TGTGCCAGCACAAGGCAGGGTGGAACAGATACGCAGTATTTT.

The chain links TRBV28 to TRBJ2-7, with D maybe TRBD2 (5 bases). Germline loops: CDR1 MDHEN, CDR2 SYDVKM. The V end was cut by 4 bases, the J end by 2 bases, with 9 bases between. This CDR3 has 13 residues. The CDR3 DNA reads TGTGCCAGCAGTTCCTGGCGGGCCTACGAGCAGTACTTC. It specifies CASSSWRAYEQYF.

The chain has TRBV28 and TRBJ2-7; 7 bases fit TRBD2. This CDR3 has 14 amino acids. Germline-derived CDR1 and CDR2 are MDHEN and SYDVKM. The V segment lost 8 bases and the J segment 1 base; nucleotides outside the gene matches: 8. CDR3 sequence (DNA): TGTGCCAGCGTCACCGGGACTAATTCCTACGAGCAGTACTTC. Translating it yields CASVTGTNSYEQYF. The variable domain in full, with the rest retrieved from reference TRBV28 and TRBJ2-7, is DVKVTQSSRYLVKRTGEKVFLECVQDMDHENMFWYRQDPGLGLRLIYFSYDVKMKEKGDIPEGYSVSREKKERFSLILESASTNQTSMYLCASVTGTNSYEQYFGPGTRLTVT.

This clonotype was detected a few times. This chain connects TRBV28 to TRBJ1-2; D remains unclear. Germline CDR1 MDHEN, CDR2 SYDVKM. V dropped 3 bases and J dropped 4 bases, with 18 bases sitting between them. The CDR3 is made up of 16 amino acids. In DNA, the CDR3 is TGTGCCAGCAGTTTCGGGCGAGGCCCGCCCCCCTATGGCTACACCTTC. It codes for CASSFGRGPPPYGYTF.

In its sample, this clonotype was seen a few times. The CDR3 sequence is CASGVAGILNEQFF. In DNA form, the CDR3 reads TGTGCCAGCGGGGTTGCCGGGATTCTCAATGAGCAGTTCTTC. The V and J genes are TRBV28 and TRBJ2-1; a weak D match, TRBD2 (5 bases). CDR3 length equals 14 residues. V gave up 8 bases and J gave up 6 bases, with 17 bases separating them. Germline CDR1 is MDHEN and CDR2 is SYDVKM.

The rearrangement links TRBV6-4 to TRBJ2-6, with D perhaps given as TRBD1 or TRBD2 (5 bases each). V was clipped by 4 bases and J by 0 bases, with 10 bases between them. Germline V gene sequence: CDR1 MRHNA, CDR2 SNTAGT. The length of the CDR3 is 16 residues. CDR3 sequence (DNA): TGTGCCAGCAGTGTAGAGGGGTCCTCTGGGGCCAACGTCCTGACTTTC. As protein: CASSVEGSSGANVLTF.

Of note for this clonotype: The conserved closing phenylalanine or tryptophan is absent in this CDR3, likely reflecting a read error. The rearrangement joins TRBV7-2 to TRBJ2-7, with 8 bases identical to TRBD2. Germline lookup yields CDR1 SGHTA and CDR2 FQGNSA. The CDR3 is 15 residues long. The V gene end was trimmed by 5 bases and the J gene end by 0 bases; junction bases not matched to a gene: 6. The CDR3 DNA sequence: TGTGCCAGCAGCAAGACTAGCGTAAGCTCCTACGAGCAGTACTTA. Residues: CASSKTSVSSYEQYL.

This clonotype occurred a few times. This chain connects TRBV18 to TRBJ2-1; D is undetermined. This CDR3 has 13 amino acids. V was cut by 0 bases and J by 12 bases, with 12 bases left in between. CDR1 and CDR2 (germline): KGHSH, LQKENI. CDR3 in DNA: TGTGCCAGCTCACCACCGAACCCCCGTGGGCAGTTCTTC. It specifies CASSPPNPRGQFF.

This clonotype came up a few times. The V gene is TRBV20-1, the J gene TRBJ1-1; D may be TRBD1 (6 bases). The CDR3 runs to 15 residues. Trimming stripped 1 base from V and 5 bases from J, with 17 bases between. Per the germline V gene, CDR1 is DFQATT and CDR2 is SNEGSKA (reference sequence). The CDR3 region is CSARAGGGLRTEAFF. Here the CDR3 DNA reads TGCAGTGCTAGAGCCGGGGGCGGATTGAGGACTGAAGCTTTCTTT.

In the case of this clonotype: A junction boundary mismatches the germline segment, possibly from a read error. The V call is TRBV7-2, the J call TRBJ2-7, with D perhaps TRBD2 (5 bases). CDR3 length equals 14 residues. Germline CDR1 SGHTA, CDR2 FQGNSA. The CDR3 is CVSMPGLANYEQYF. The CDR3, as DNA: TGTGTCAGCATGCCCGGACTGGCAAACTACGAGCAGTACTTC.

This clonotype was counted a few times. The V and J genes are TRBV7-6 and TRBJ2-5; D not certain. V was shortened by 5 bases and J by 7 bases, with 14 bases between the two germline ends. This CDR3 spans 13 amino acids. In germline, CDR1 is SGHVS, CDR2 FNYEAQ. This CDR3 reads CASSLDGSGTQYF. DNA for the CDR3: TGTGCCAGCAGCCTGGACGGCTCGGGGACCCAGTACTTC. Full variable domain (remainder filled in from reference TRBV7-6 and TRBJ2-5): GAGVSQSPRYKVTKRGQDVALRCDPISGHVSLYWYRQALGQGPEFLTYFNYEAQQDKSGLPNDRFSAERPEGSISTLTIQRTEQRDSAMYRCASSLDGSGTQYFGPGTRLLVL.

This clonotype was observed at least ten times. The chain recombines TRBV7-2 with TRBJ1-6, with D hard to call. The germline V and J ends were trimmed by 3 bases and 15 bases, with 12 bases remaining between them. This CDR3 is 12 amino acids long. Germline CDR1 reads SGHTA; CDR2 reads FQGNSA. For the CDR3, the DNA is TGTGCCAGCAGCTTTAGTATCCATCGCCTCCACTTT. Translation gives CASSFSIHRLHF.

The V gene is TRBV5-6, the J gene TRBJ2-5, with 12 bases lining up with TRBD2. This CDR3 has 17 residues. Germline V gene data show CDR1 as SGHDT and CDR2 as YYEEEE. The ends lost 8 bases at V and 2 bases at J; junction bases unmatched: 13. The CDR3 DNA follows: TGTGCCAGAAGCCCGCTACTAGCGGGGGGCTTTCAAGAGACCCAGTACTTC. It is translated as CARSPLLAGGFQETQYF. Looking up the rest from reference TRBV5-6 and TRBJ2-5 gives the full variable domain: DAGVTQSPTHLIKTRGQQVTLRCSPKSGHDTVSWYQQALGQGPQFIFQYYEEEERQRGNFPDRFSGHQFPNYSSELNVNALLLGDSALYLCARSPLLAGGFQETQYFGPGTRLLVL.